This TCR beta chain was identified in a study of blood T cell repertoires in COVID-19 (dated by TCRdb to 2020 to 2021). Regarding the complete study: The collaborator samples originated in the United States, Italy and Spain and spanned the acute and convalescent phases of COVID-19. Where HLA class I and class II types were available, the types were taken from metadata supplied by the sample provider, not from assay-based typing. The material from the prospective study consisted of cDNA or gDNA derived from T cells, B-cell-depleted T cells, or PBMCs. The repertoires were made available in a free public database intended to serve as a resource for research on the immune response to SARS-CoV-2. Deeply sampled blood TCRbeta repertoires from subjects exposed to, actively infected with, or recovered from COVID-19 were included in the dataset. The samples were drawn from two sources: the first 160 participants of the ongoing ImmuneRACE study, and 1,000 to 1,500 subjects contributed by 6 global collaborators. Sample metadata almost always included a de-identified subject ID, COVID-19 status, age in years and sex. Paper-wide results and their limitations: The quantity of clinical and demographic metadata differed by source and by participant and was supplied without curation.

Participants in the prospective study were aged about 18 to 90 years, lived in 24 United States geographic areas, and enrolled through a virtual design. To assign participants to cohorts, the prospective study relied on clinical history that participants themselves reported in a screening survey and a study questionnaire. For ImmuneRACE Cohort 3, a participant was defined as recovered based on two consecutive negative NP/OP PCR tests, clearance by a healthcare professional, or resolution of symptoms. In the prospective study, mobile phlebotomists collected whole blood, serum and a nasopharyngeal or oropharyngeal swab from each participant. Participants in the prospective study had the option to provide additional blood draws and questionnaires over a roughly 2-month period. Blood samples from the prospective study were shipped frozen or at room temperature prior to DNA extraction. TCRbeta CDR3 regions were amplified from genomic DNA by means of the immunoSEQ Assay, a bias-controlled multiplex PCR. In the source study's methods: The number of nucleated cells in each sample was estimated from the amplification of reference gene primers within the assay. Sequence reads were collapsed and filtered to measure the absolute abundance of every unique TCRbeta CDR3 rearrangement. For each sample, productive Simpson clonality was calculated as the square root of Simpson's diversity index over productive rearrangements. TCRdb carries this immuneACCESS record with in-frame sequences only. Its versions omit some clonotypes, under half of them owing to an unresolved V gene in the studies checked, with the rest unexplained. V, J and clone size derive from that table, while D and trimming were established from the DNA sequence. The sample data list a few hundred thousand clones, and about 87% of these were observed just once. The ten largest account for around 9.3% of the sample.

Note on this clone: Its recognized antigen is unknown. No qualities accompany the bases; no much larger clone lies one base away.

Sequenced: PBMCs or T cells enriched from blood (not recorded which). The clonotype comes from a woman aged 18-29 years who had recovered from COVID-19.

The DNA is TGTGCCAGCAGTGGTCAGACAGGGGGCAGGGTTAAAACTGAAGCTTTCTTT. It translates as CASSGQTGGRVKTEAFF. The chain is made from TRBV6-4 and TRBJ1-1, and TRBD1 matches 10 of the central bases. Via the germline V gene, CDR1 is MRHNA and CDR2 SNTAGT. From the cysteine through the phenylalanine, the CDR3 covers 17 amino acids. The entry retains the CDR3 DNA only, 51 bases that are in frame from base 1. For this chain, trimming is 4 bases at the V end and 5 bases at the J end, and the number of junction bases without a gene match is 13.